This T cell receptor beta chain was retrieved from a study of T cell responses to AZD1222 COVID-19 vaccine. This CDR3 comprises 15 residues. V lost 5 bases and J lost 2; bases outside the gene matches: 8. CDR1 and CDR2 from the germline V gene are MNHEY and SVGAGI. TCRdb's copy holds only in-frame clones and misses some; the assay was immunoSEQ multiplex PCR. The sample has roughly 180,000 clones, about 90% seen once; the top ten hold under 3.5%. Here the sequenced sample was peripheral blood, taken on day 0 of MenACWY control vaccination. The V and J genes are TRBV6-5 and TRBJ2-5, with 7 bases aligning to TRBD1. The origin of this receptor is an adult in good health. The DNA of the CDR3 is TGTGCCAGCAGTCGGACAGGTATAATTCAAGAGACCCAGTACTTC. This gives the protein CASSRTGIIQETQYF.